This T cell receptor (beta chain) was profiled in a study of cytomegalovirus exposure and HLA in healthy donors. Notes on the study in general: An ancestry cluster, one associated with Asian ancestry, reportedly showed fewer N-insertions than the 666-donor mean in a later analysis. Specificity for CMV antigens was confirmed in vitro for a few of the CMV-associated chains.

CDR1 SGHDT and CDR2 YYEEEE come from the germline V gene. CDR3 length equals 14 residues. V was shortened by 3 bases and J by 10 bases, with 14 bases between the two germline ends. In the case of this clone: Its matching antigen is unknown.

Primers for the PCR totalled 60 Vbeta and 13 Jbeta. Under the authors' procedure: In a later analysis, around 12 million of tens of millions of unique beta chains occurred in at least two donors. Clones were read by immunoSEQ multiplex PCR, and TCRdb kept only the in-frame ones, dropping some. V, J and clone size derive from that table, while D and trimming were established from the DNA sequence. The sample has more than 90,000 clones, about 75% seen once. Sequenced input: PBMCs. This receptor was taken from a man aged 40-49 years in good health and CMV-seropositive. The V gene is TRBV5-6, the J gene TRBJ1-6; D perhaps matches TRBD1 (5 bases). This CDR3 is CASSWGQGPSPLHF. As DNA, the CDR3 is TGTGCCAGCAGCTGGGGTCAGGGTCCCTCACCCCTCCACTTT. The whole variable domain, filled in from reference TRBV5-6 and TRBJ1-6, reads DAGVTQSPTHLIKTRGQQVTLRCSPKSGHDTVSWYQQALGQGPQFIFQYYEEEERQRGNFPDRFSGHQFPNYSSELNVNALLLGDSALYLCASSWGQGPSPLHFGNGTRLTVT.